Below are 15 T cell receptor beta chains sequenced from a single sample in a study of regulatory T cells in long-lasting Graves disease. Arm-PCR of CDR3 regions with iRepertoire HTBI primers generated TCR beta libraries. Via MiXCR, TCRdb re-called the multiplex PCR reads, giving one row per CDR3 protein. Of roughly 400,000 distinct CDR3 sequences in the sample, roughly 15% were seen once. Time point indicated: newly diagnosed GD, antithyroid drugs for less than 3 months. Researchers made the TCR library from RNA that was extracted from PBMCs. These data were also filed under a second study, of T cells in Graves' hyperthyroidism and ophthalmopathy.

The sequencing here drew on peripheral blood mononuclear cells (PBMCs), taken at new diagnosis, from a patient treated with antithyroid drugs. The receptors derive from a woman aged 18-35 years with Graves disease.

This clonotype was seen at least ten times. CDR3 DNA sequence: TGTGCCAGCAGCTTAGACGGGAGGGCCGGTGAGACCCAGTACTTC. This sequence encodes CASSLDGRAGETQYF. The rearrangement uses TRBV11-2 and TRBJ2-5; 8 nucleotides match TRBD2. V lost 0 bases, J lost 5 bases, and 5 bases stayed unmatched. CDR3 length: 15 amino acids. Per germline, CDR1 SGHAT and CDR2 FQNNGV.

This clonotype occurred many times. This sequence joins TRBV20-1 and TRBJ2-3; TRBD2 matches at 10 bases. Germline trimming cut 2 bases from V and 6 bases from J; bases unmatched to any gene: 5. Germline lookup yields CDR1 DFQATT and CDR2 SNEGSKA (reference sequence). This CDR3 has 14 amino acids. The CDR3 protein is CSARFLAGVDTQYF. The DNA for the CDR3 is TGCAGTGCTAGATTTCTAGCGGGAGTGGATACGCAGTATTTT.

This clonotype was recorded a few times. The chain joins TRBV3-1 to TRBJ2-2; TRBD2 matches 13 bases. From germline, CDR1 is LGHDT and CDR2 YNNKEL (reference sequence). The CDR3 spans 19 residues. The V segment lost 5 bases and the J segment 6 bases; nucleotides outside the gene matches: 15. CDR3 residues: CASSNPGLAGFGFAGELFF. Here the CDR3 DNA reads TGTGCCAGCAGCAATCCGGGACTAGCGGGATTCGGTTTCGCCGGGGAGCTGTTTTTT.

This chain links TRBV19 with TRBJ2-3, with 9 bases aligning to TRBD2. The CDR3 runs to 16 residues. Germline assignment: CDR1 LNHDA and CDR2 SQIVND (reference sequence). V shed 5 bases, J shed 0 bases, and the junction held 6 bases outside the gene matches. The CDR3 coding sequence is TGTGCCAGTAGTCGCCCCACTAGCGGGAGCACAGATACGCAGTATTTT. It encodes CASSRPTSGSTDTQYF. The variable domain in full, with the rest retrieved from reference TRBV19 and TRBJ2-3, is DGGITQSPKYLFRKEGQNVTLSCEQNLNHDAMYWYRQDPGQGLRLIYYSQIVNDFQKGDIAEGYSVSREKKESFPLTVTSAQKNPTAFYLCASSRPTSGSTDTQYFGPGTRLTVL.

This clonotype was detected a few times. The rearrangement joins TRBV3-1 to TRBJ2-5; D gene unclear. Deletions cut 2 bases from V and 5 bases from J, with 12 bases between. The germline CDR1 and CDR2 sequences are LGHDT and YNNKEL (reference sequence). The CDR3 contains 14 residues. CDR3 coding DNA: TGTGCCAGCAGCCAACAGCTGGGTTTGGAGACCCAGTACTTC. Translating gives CASSQQLGLETQYF.

There are many counts of this clonotype. The chain combines TRBV2 with TRBJ1-5, with 8 nucleotides matching TRBD1. CDR3 length equals 14 residues. Germline V gene sequence: CDR1 SNHLY, CDR2 FYNNEI. Unmatched junction bases numbered 5, after V lost 5 bases and J lost 5 bases. The DNA for the CDR3 is TGTGCCAGCAGTAAGGACAGGGCTGATCAGCCCCAGCATTTT. Protein: CASSKDRADQPQHF.

This clonotype was observed at least ten times. V usage is TRBV28 and J usage is TRBJ2-3; D remains ambiguous. The V gene's germline CDR1 is MDHEN and CDR2 SYDVKM. V was clipped by 5 bases and J by 1 base, with 10 bases between them. The CDR3 extends over 14 amino acids. CDR3 region: CASSPRLGTDTQYF. CDR3 in DNA: TGTGCCAGCAGTCCGCGCCTGGGCACAGATACGCAGTATTTT.

The rearrangement joins TRBV12-3 or TRBV12-4 to TRBJ2-7, with 12 bases aligning to TRBD2. Trimming cost V 6 bases and J 4 bases; bases outside gene matches: 16. The CDR3 extends over 18 amino acids. CDR3 residues: CASSPRTSGISHGYEQYF. CDR3 nucleotide sequence: TGTGCCAGCAGCCCCAGGACTAGCGGGATTTCGCATGGTTACGAGCAGTACTTC.

The chain joins TRBV6-1 to TRBJ2-1; D not resolved. This CDR3 is 16 amino acids long. V lost 4 bases and J 1 base, leaving 14 bases between the germline ends. CDR1 and CDR2 from the germline V gene are MNHNS and SASEGT. The CDR3 DNA reads TGTGCCAGCAGTGGTGGCGGCCCCTTTTCCTACAATGAGCAGTTCTTC. Its translation: CASSGGGPFSYNEQFF.

This chain joins TRBV7-9 and TRBJ1-2, with 8 nucleotides matching TRBD1. Germline V gene lookup returns CDR1 SEHNR and CDR2 FQNEAQ (reference sequence). CDR3 length equals 18 residues. The V and J ends lost 5 bases and 3 bases, in that order; junction bases with no gene match: 17. The DNA for the CDR3 is TGTGCCAGCAGCACCGGAAGGGGCCCAACAGGGGGGGACTATGGCTACACCTTC. Translating gives CASSTGRGPTGGDYGYTF.

There are a few counts of this clonotype. The chain recombines TRBV27 with TRBJ2-3; D might be TRBD2 (6 bases). CDR1 is MNHEY, CDR2 SMNVEV, per germline (reference sequence). The CDR3 covers 14 residues. V lost 4 bases and J 5 bases, leaving 13 bases between the germline ends. This CDR3 reads CASSSELAQDTQYF. CDR3 sequence (DNA): TGTGCCAGCAGTTCCGAACTAGCCCAAGATACGCAGTATTTT.

This clonotype has a count of ten or more. The CDR3 region has the DNA TGTGCCAGCAGCCAAGTCGGTAGCGGGGTTACAGATACGCAGTATTTT. Its translation: CASSQVGSGVTDTQYF. This chain connects TRBV3-1 to TRBJ2-3; 8 nucleotides line up with TRBD2. This CDR3 has 16 residues. Germline CDR1 reads LGHDT; CDR2 reads YNNKEL (reference sequence). V lost 1 base and J lost 3; bases outside the gene matches: 6.

In this sample, this clonotype turned up many times. The chain links TRBV12-3 or TRBV12-4 to TRBJ1-1; no reliable D call. The CDR3 has 14 residues. V was clipped by 2 bases and J by 1 base, with 8 bases between them. For the CDR3, the DNA is TGTGCCAGCAGTTTAACCGCAGAGAACACTGAAGCTTTCTTT. Its protein product is CASSLTAENTEAFF.

The rearrangement joins TRBV7-6 to TRBJ2-5; D remains unclear. CDR1 and CDR2 from the germline V gene are SGHVS and FNYEAQ. Trimming removed 1 base at V and 5 bases at J, with 8 bases between. The CDR3 has 13 amino acids. CDR3 in DNA: TGTGCCAGCAGCTTAGGAGCACGGGAGACCCAGTACTTC. Its protein product is CASSLGARETQYF. The entire variable domain, with the rest obtained from reference TRBV7-6 and TRBJ2-5, is as follows: GAGVSQSPRYKVTKRGQDVALRCDPISGHVSLYWYRQALGQGPEFLTYFNYEAQQDKSGLPNDRFSAERPEGSISTLTIQRTEQRDSAMYRCASSLGARETQYFGPGTRLLVL.

This chain's CDR3 is CASSAASLHEQFF. The CDR3 bases are TGTGCCAGTAGTGCTGCTAGCTTGCATGAGCAGTTCTTC. This chain joins TRBV19 and TRBJ2-1; possible D gene TRBD2, 5 bases. CDR1 LNHDA and CDR2 SQIVND come from the germline V gene (reference sequence). Trimming left V 5 bases short and J 8 bases short, with 13 bases between. The CDR3 is 13 amino acids.